One T cell receptor beta chain is described in this entry. No antigen is known for it. PCR amplification relied on 60 Vbeta primers (plus 13 Jbeta primers). TCRdb's copy holds only in-frame clones and misses some; the assay was immunoSEQ multiplex PCR. The table shows approximately 100,000 clones, with around 75% occurring only once. The data are from a study of cytomegalovirus exposure and HLA in healthy donors. Across the study: A preliminary data release comprised 70 million to 95 million unique TCRs obtained from HLA-typed donors. Study-wide findings and caveats: Reported performance of the classifier showed diagnosis of cytomegalovirus status with high specificity and sensitivity. Further analysis, carried out later, found HLA-associated TCR beta chains more clonally expanded than equally common other chains. Sequencing probably produced one cluster of sequence variants that were highly shared.

CDR3 length equals 14 residues. In germline, CDR1 is MGHDK, CDR2 SYGVNS. Trimming cost V 8 bases and J 2 bases; bases outside gene matches: 9. This clonotype originated in a woman between 18 and 30 years old in good health and CMV-seropositive. Material: PBMCs. The chain joins TRBV25-1 to TRBJ2-7; 7 bases line up with TRBD1. CDR3 sequence reads: CASLDRSLTYEQYF. CDR3 sequence (DNA): TGTGCCAGCCTGGACAGGAGCCTTACCTACGAGCAGTACTTC.